The source of this TCR beta chain is a study of cytomegalovirus exposure and HLA in healthy donors. Concerning this clone itself: Its specificity is unknown.

Researchers ran the PCR with 60 Vbeta and 13 Jbeta primers. Assay: immunoSEQ multiplex PCR; the TCRdb copy retains only in-frame clones and omits some. This sample has about 240,000 clones, with about four fifths found just once. The study, taken as a whole, reports: More clonal expansion characterized HLA-associated TCR beta chains than equally common others in a later analysis.

The CDR3 spans 13 residues. Germline CDR1 and CDR2: MNHNS and SASEGT. The V gene lost 6 bases and the J gene lost 8 bases, with 14 bases spanning the gap. Sequencing was carried out using PBMCs. This clonotype was obtained from a woman between 35 and 50 years old in good health and CMV-seropositive. The genes are TRBV6-1 and TRBJ2-1, with a tentative D call TRBD2 (5 bases). The CDR3 protein is CASRKDGIDEQFF. The CDR3 bases are TGTGCCAGCAGAAAGGACGGGATAGATGAGCAGTTCTTC.